These T cell receptor beta chains were read from a single sample in a study of cytomegalovirus exposure and HLA in healthy donors. Data came from immunoSEQ multiplex PCR; TCRdb stores just in-frame clones and leaves some out. The sample shows 150,000 to 190,000 clones, approximately 82% of them seen only once. Material for sequencing was PBMCs. All receptors derive from a woman aged 45-60 years in good health and CMV-seropositive. CDR3s include the opening cysteine and the closing phenylalanine or tryptophan. A D gene is named only where the DNA matches it firmly. Not all rows give a size; the values are once, few, many and, for expanded clones, a class.

V: TRBV9; D: TRBD1; J: TRBJ2-3; length: 15; size: .; CDR3: CASSDSGGPPDTQYF
V: TRBV19; D: TRBD2; J: TRBJ2-1; length: 16; size: .; CDR3: CASSPGLAGRNNEQFF
V: TRBV2; D: .; J: TRBJ2-7; length: 11; size: few; CDR3: CASSEYYEQYF
V: TRBV18; D: .; J: TRBJ1-2; length: 12; size: .; CDR3: CASSSAGGGYTF
V: TRBV5-6; D: TRBD2; J: TRBJ2-1; length: 16; size: .; CDR3: CASSFLGLAGGNEQFF
V: TRBV9; D: .; J: TRBJ1-1; length: 13; size: .; CDR3: CATSTGWDTEAFF
V: TRBV7-2; D: .; J: TRBJ2-2; length: 15; size: .; CDR3: CASRSSVLYTGELFF
V: TRBV6-1; D: .; J: TRBJ2-7; length: 11; size: .; CDR3: CASSPRGEQYF
V: TRBV13; D: .; J: TRBJ1-3; length: 13; size: .; CDR3: CASSLRQGNTIYF
V: TRBV7-9; D: .; J: TRBJ1-2; length: 12; size: .; CDR3: CASSLIVDGYTF
V: TRBV6-1; D: TRBD1; J: TRBJ1-4; length: 13; size: .; CDR3: CAGRTGGNEKLFF
V: TRBV14; D: .; J: TRBJ1-4; length: 14; size: .; CDR3: CASSQDAGDEKLFF
V: TRBV9; D: TRBD2; J: TRBJ2-1; length: 15; size: .; CDR3: CASSVDGGGPNEQFF
V: TRBV19; D: TRBD1; J: TRBJ2-4; length: 13; size: .; CDR3: CASNVGQGNIQYF
V: TRBV2; D: .; J: TRBJ1-4; length: 12; size: .; CDR3: CASSEFDEKLFF
V: TRBV9; D: TRBD2; J: TRBJ2-1; length: 18; size: few; CDR3: CASSPIGSGGVLNNEQFF
V: TRBV7-9; D: TRBD1; J: TRBJ1-6; length: 14; size: .; CDR3: CSSSRTGGESPLHF
V: TRBV27; D: .; J: TRBJ2-7; length: 15; size: .; CDR3: CASSLQGQGYYEQYF
V: TRBV2; D: TRBD2; J: TRBJ2-1; length: 15; size: once; CDR3: CASRSGTSKHNEQFF
V: TRBV25-1; D: .; J: TRBJ2-2; length: 14; size: .; CDR3: CASSDRMNTGELFF
V: TRBV4-1; D: TRBD2; J: TRBJ2-7; length: 15; size: .; CDR3: CASSQEAGGVYEQYF
V: TRBV30; D: TRBD2; J: TRBJ2-2; length: 15; size: .; CDR3: CAWNPSGGETGELFF
V: TRBV6-5; D: .; J: TRBJ1-6; length: 15; size: few; CDR3: CASSYSGLNNSPLHF
V: TRBV29-1; D: .; J: TRBJ1-2; length: 14; size: .; CDR3: CSVPGPTAGAPNTF
V: TRBV9; D: .; J: TRBJ2-1; length: 13; size: .; CDR3: CASSVGSSNEQFF
V: TRBV6-1; D: .; J: TRBJ1-5; length: 17; size: .; CDR3: CASSDTRRQQGNQPQHF
V: TRBV7-8; D: TRBD1; J: TRBJ1-1; length: 15; size: few; CDR3: CASSLSGQGNTEAFF
V: TRBV23-1; D: .; J: TRBJ1-5; length: 17; size: .; CDR3: CASIWRLSAIRYQPQHF
V: TRBV29-1; D: TRBD2; J: TRBJ2-1; length: 13; size: .; CDR3: CSGKLAGEGEQFF
V: TRBV9; D: TRBD2; J: TRBJ2-3; length: 16; size: .; CDR3: CASSVDQRGSGDTQYF
V: TRBV7-9; D: TRBD1; J: TRBJ1-1; length: 14; size: .; CDR3: CSSSPGQGGYGAFF
V: TRBV10-2; D: .; J: TRBJ1-1; length: 14; size: .; CDR3: CASSEAGARTEAFF
V: TRBV11-2; D: .; J: TRBJ2-2; length: 17; size: .; CDR3: CASSFLRTVTPTGELFF
V: TRBV28; D: TRBD1; J: TRBJ1-4; length: 15; size: .; CDR3: CASRGDRVFNEKLFF
V: TRBV7-2; D: .; J: TRBJ2-1; length: 15; size: .; CDR3: CASSFDSAPYNEQFF
V: TRBV11-2; D: .; J: TRBJ2-2; length: 14; size: .; CDR3: CASSLNTNTGELFF
V: TRBV30; D: .; J: TRBJ2-3; length: 15; size: .; CDR3: CAWSQTTLSTDTQYF
V: TRBV7-9; D: TRBD1; J: TRBJ1-2; length: 14; size: .; CDR3: CASSLAGQWSGYTF
V: TRBV5-4; D: TRBD2; J: TRBJ2-5; length: 15; size: .; CDR3: CASSLGPSGQETQYF
V: TRBV27; D: TRBD1; J: TRBJ2-3; length: 17; size: .; CDR3: CASSWDRTHASTDTQYF
V: TRBV6-1; D: TRBD1; J: TRBJ1-5; length: 13; size: .; CDR3: CASRGQGNQPQHF
V: TRBV7-6; D: TRBD2; J: TRBJ2-1; length: 15; size: .; CDR3: CASTFSSGGAGEQFF
V: TRBV19; D: TRBD1; J: TRBJ2-7; length: 13; size: .; CDR3: CASSTTGLGEQYF
V: TRBV6-4; D: .; J: TRBJ1-2; length: 13; size: .; CDR3: CASSDSTGGGYTF
V: TRBV25-1; D: TRBD1; J: TRBJ2-7; length: 15; size: .; CDR3: CASPSPDRAAGEQYF
V: TRBV5-1; D: .; J: TRBJ2-2; length: 14; size: .; CDR3: CASSSDRNTGELFF
V: TRBV5-8; D: .; J: TRBJ2-7; length: 16; size: once; CDR3: CASSRLPGGAVYEQYF
V: TRBV2; D: TRBD2; J: .; length: 16; size: .; CDR3: CASSELAGVDADEQYF
V: TRBV7-5; D: .; J: TRBJ1-2; length: 13; size: .; CDR3: CARSLFRGRGYTF
V: TRBV7-9; D: .; J: TRBJ2-7; length: 11; size: .; CDR3: CSSSFGDEQYF
V: TRBV20-1; D: .; J: TRBJ1-5; length: 11; size: .; CDR3: CSAGGGQPQHF
V: TRBV7-8; D: .; J: TRBJ2-3; length: 14; size: once; CDR3: CASSATGLTDTQYF
V: TRBV13; D: .; J: TRBJ1-2; length: 13; size: few; CDR3: CASSLGGDYGYTF
V: TRBV13; D: TRBD1; J: TRBJ2-7; length: 14; size: once; CDR3: CASSSTGTGEGQYF
V: TRBV7-9; D: TRBD2; J: TRBJ2-7; length: 15; size: .; CDR3: CASSLPTSGTYEQYF